A selection of T cell receptor beta chains follows, all from one sample in a study of cytomegalovirus exposure and HLA in healthy donors. The method was immunoSEQ multiplex PCR; TCRdb's version includes in-frame clones alone and lacks a portion of them. The sample has about 200,000 clones, roughly 87% seen once. Material: PBMCs. These receptors were taken from a man between 35 and 55 years old in good health and CMV-seropositive. The CDR3 runs from the conserved cysteine through the conserved F or W. Each record gives: V gene, J gene, clone size, D gene, CDR3 protein, CDR3 DNA. The D gene is left open where the match is weak. Clone size is given for some rows only: seen once, a few or many times, or a class if the clone is expanded.

V: TRBV7-8; J: TRBJ2-3; size: once; D: NA; CDR3: CASSPNVGGDTQYF; DNA: TGTGCCAGCAGCCCTAACGTCGGCGGAGATACGCAGTATTTT
V: TRBV9; J: TRBJ2-1; size: NA; D: NA; CDR3: CASSLSGSNYNEQFF; DNA: TGTGCCAGCAGCTTGAGCGGCTCAAATTACAATGAGCAGTTCTTC
V: TRBV6-1; J: TRBJ1-1; size: NA; D: NA; CDR3: CASSFSTGKNTEAFF; DNA: TGTGCCAGCAGCTTTAGCACGGGGAAGAACACTGAAGCTTTCTTT
V: TRBV5-1; J: TRBJ1-4; size: once; D: NA; CDR3: CASSLSQDQEKLFF; DNA: TGCGCCAGCAGCTTGTCCCAGGATCAGGAAAAACTGTTTTTT
V: TRBV7-9; J: TRBJ1-2; size: NA; D: NA; CDR3: CASSSAVNYGYTF; DNA: TGTGCCAGCAGCTCCGCGGTAAACTATGGCTACACCTTC
V: TRBV7-2; J: TRBJ1-2; size: NA; D: NA; CDR3: CASSFGSGKVYGYTF; DNA: TGTGCCAGCAGCTTCGGGTCGGGGAAGGTCTATGGCTACACCTTC
V: TRBV6-1; J: TRBJ1-3; size: NA; D: NA; CDR3: CASSEVPWSLSTMDTIYF; DNA: TGTGCCAGCAGTGAAGTGCCATGGAGTTTGAGTACAATGGACACCATATATTTT
V: TRBV5-1; J: TRBJ2-5; size: NA; D: TRBD2; CDR3: CASSLGATSGEETQYF; DNA: TGCGCCAGCAGCTTGGGGGCGACTAGCGGGGAGGAGACCCAGTACTTC
V: TRBV11-3; J: TRBJ2-1; size: once; D: TRBD2; CDR3: CASSSGTSGSYNEQFF; DNA: TGTGCCAGCAGCTCGGGGACTAGCGGGTCCTACAATGAGCAGTTCTTC
V: TRBV7-3; J: TRBJ1-1; size: NA; D: NA; CDR3: CASRAGLNTEAFF; DNA: TGTGCCAGCCGGGCGGGATTGAACACTGAAGCTTTCTTT